One and the same sample provided the 11 T cell receptor beta chains below, sequenced in a study of blood T cell repertoires in COVID-19. The protocol was immunoSEQ multiplex PCR, while the TCRdb copy is restricted to in-frame clones and leaves out a portion. The sample includes 250,000 to 350,000 clones, about 82% seen only once; the top ten take about 1.6%. Specimen: peripheral blood. The receptors derive from a woman aged 50 to 65 with acute or convalescent COVID-19.

A few counts support this clone. This chain links TRBV10-3 with TRBJ2-7; D remains ambiguous. In germline, CDR1 is ENHRY, CDR2 SYGVKD. V was shortened by 7 bases and J by 2 bases, with 9 bases between the two germline ends. The CDR3 covers 12 residues. The CDR3 sequence: CAIKEFPYEQYF. Here the CDR3 DNA reads TGTGCCATCAAGGAGTTTCCCTACGAGCAGTACTTC.

The chain joins TRBV5-5 to TRBJ2-7, with D hard to call. Looked up from germline, CDR1 is SGHKS and CDR2 is YYEKEE (reference sequence). Trimming pared 2 bases from V and 11 bases from J, leaving 14 bases between. This CDR3 region has 12 residues. The CDR3 region is CASSFASEDEYF. The CDR3 DNA reads as TGTGCCAGCAGCTTCGCAAGCGAAGATGAGTACTTC.

This rearrangement joins TRBV7-3 to TRBJ2-7; weak D call: TRBD2 (6 bases). The V gene's germline CDR1 is SGHTA and CDR2 FQGTGA. V dropped 1 base and J dropped 6 bases, with 13 bases sitting between them. The CDR3 loop spans 14 amino acids. The CDR3 reads CASSLSAGSREQYF. The CDR3 DNA sequence: TGTGCCAGCAGCTTAAGCGCGGGAAGTCGCGAGCAGTACTTC.

V and J are TRBV28 and TRBJ2-2, with TRBD2 matching 12 bases. Germline assignment: CDR1 MDHEN and CDR2 SYDVKM. The CDR3 has 17 residues. The V gene end was trimmed by 5 bases and the J gene end by 5 bases; junction bases not matched to a gene: 9. The CDR3 region has the DNA TGTGCCAGCAGTCTCTCCGGACTAGCGGGACGGACCGGGGAGCTGTTTTTT. Residues: CASSLSGLAGRTGELFF.

This chain links TRBV6-4 with TRBJ2-7; 9 bases agree with TRBD2. CDR1 is MRHNA and CDR2 is SNTAGT in the germline V gene. V was pared by 2 bases and J by 7 bases, with 9 bases of the junction left unmatched. The CDR3 runs to 15 residues. The chain's CDR3 is CASSDKAGGLSEQYF. DNA of the CDR3: TGTGCCAGCAGTGACAAGGCGGGAGGGCTCAGTGAGCAGTACTTC.

This clone has just one count. The chain is built from TRBV2 and TRBJ2-5; 10 bases agree with TRBD2. The germline V gene encodes CDR1 SNHLY and CDR2 FYNNEI. The CDR3 consists of 13 residues. With 7 bases clipped from V and 4 bases from J, the junction kept 3 bases outside the gene matches. In nucleotides, the CDR3 is TGTGCCAGCATTAAGCGGGAGGGAGAGACCCAGTACTTC. Encoded protein: CASIKREGETQYF.

This rearrangement joins TRBV28 to TRBJ1-2; tentatively, D is TRBD1 (5 bases). Trimming cost V 3 bases and J 8 bases, with 13 bases left between them. Germline values: CDR1 MDHEN, CDR2 SYDVKM. CDR3 length equals 13 residues. For the CDR3, the DNA is TGTGCCAGCAGTTTTCCCAGGGTGGTGGGCTACACCTTC. Its translation: CASSFPRVVGYTF.

The chain has TRBV11-2 and TRBJ2-1; weak D call: TRBD1 (7 bases). The CDR3 loop spans 15 amino acids. Trimming removed 4 bases from V and 5 bases from J, with 15 bases in between. CDR1 and CDR2 from the germline V gene are SGHAT and FQNNGV. Here the CDR3 reads CASSWGRGVHNEQFF. The DNA of the CDR3 is TGTGCCAGCAGCTGGGGCAGGGGGGTCCACAATGAGCAGTTCTTC.

The rearrangement joins TRBV10-3 to TRBJ2-1; TRBD2 matches at 8 bases. V dropped 8 bases and J dropped 8; count of bases not matched to a gene: 11. Per germline, CDR1 ENHRY and CDR2 SYGVKD. The CDR3 sequence is 14 residues long. The CDR3 sequence is CAISSSGSRDEQFF. In DNA, the CDR3 is TGTGCCATCTCCAGCAGCGGGAGTAGGGATGAGCAGTTCTTC.

The genes are TRBV30 and TRBJ1-5; D is perhaps TRBD1 (6 bases). V gave up 3 bases and J gave up 3 bases, with 15 bases separating them. The CDR3 has 15 amino acids. CDR1 and CDR2 (germline): GTSNPN, SVGIG (reference sequence). CDR3 in DNA: TGTGCCTGGAGGCCCTTCGGACAGTTCAATCAGCCCCAGCATTTT. This gives the protein CAWRPFGQFNQPQHF.

The rearrangement uses TRBV29-1 and TRBJ1-5, with 7 bases aligning to TRBD1. The CDR3 is made up of 13 amino acids. Trimming took 7 bases from V and 3 from J; bases not matched to a gene: 6. Germline CDR1 and CDR2: SQVTM and ANQGSEA. The CDR3 spells CSALTGANQPQHF. In DNA, the CDR3 is TGCAGCGCATTAACAGGGGCCAATCAGCCCCAGCATTTT.